Listed below are T cell receptor beta chains from one sample, sequenced in a study of blood T cell repertoires in COVID-19. Generated by immunoSEQ multiplex PCR, the TCRdb table keeps only in-frame clones and is missing some. The sample lists roughly 190,000 clones, 75% to 90% occurring once. Source material: peripheral blood. The receptors were gathered from a man aged 25 to 40 with acute or convalescent COVID-19. The conserved cysteine and the conserved F or W are not part of the CDR3 here. D genes are given only for firm matches.

d_gene: -; v_gene: TRBV11-2; CDR3aa: ASSSGLTDTQY
d_gene: -; v_gene: TRBV28; CDR3aa: ATWVNRNQPQH
d_gene: -; v_gene: TRBV5-1; CDR3aa: ASSPGMGQGETQY
d_gene: TRBD2; v_gene: TRBV3-1/TRBV3-2; CDR3aa: ASSQQPGLAGEEV
d_gene: -; v_gene: TRBV18; CDR3aa: ASYGTREETQY
d_gene: -; v_gene: TRBV6-6; CDR3aa: ASTQGGSGTDTQY
d_gene: -; v_gene: TRBV27; CDR3aa: ASSPPPSGRMNTGELF
d_gene: -; v_gene: TRBV6-5; CDR3aa: ASSYSGRSAEAF
d_gene: -; v_gene: TRBV9; CDR3aa: ASSVGSGDEQF
d_gene: -; v_gene: TRBV24-1; CDR3aa: ATSDRLLGEQF
d_gene: -; v_gene: TRBV3-1/TRBV3-2; CDR3aa: ASSQDRGNQPQH
d_gene: -; v_gene: TRBV16; CDR3aa: ASSQSWQAFTGELF
d_gene: -; v_gene: TRBV15; CDR3aa: ATSRALGQRGNTIY
d_gene: -; v_gene: TRBV24-1; CDR3aa: ATSLGGDTGELF
d_gene: -; v_gene: TRBV24-1; CDR3aa: ATSDPNRELRETQY
d_gene: TRBD1; v_gene: TRBV6-5; CDR3aa: ASRDRGSQETQY
d_gene: TRBD2; v_gene: TRBV7-3; CDR3aa: ASSSTLAGTQETQY
d_gene: -; v_gene: TRBV7-3; CDR3aa: ASSPRDRDTQY
d_gene: TRBD2; v_gene: TRBV4-2; CDR3aa: ASSQASGGAEDTQY
d_gene: -; v_gene: TRBV18; CDR3aa: ASSPPDYGLRRNEQY
d_gene: TRBD1; v_gene: TRBV7-3; CDR3aa: ASSRTGTGGVETQY
d_gene: -; v_gene: TRBV9; CDR3aa: ASSVDSYNEKLF
d_gene: TRBD1; v_gene: TRBV10-1; CDR3aa: ASKPDRLSGELF
d_gene: -; v_gene: TRBV9; CDR3aa: ASSVENREGVSQPQH
d_gene: -; v_gene: TRBV6-5; CDR3aa: ASTWAGRTYNEQF
d_gene: TRBD1; v_gene: TRBV6-5; CDR3aa: ASIQGVGNTIY
d_gene: TRBD2; v_gene: TRBV28; CDR3aa: ASSHWTSRAYNEQF
d_gene: -; v_gene: TRBV14; CDR3aa: ASSQRQGGGADTQY
d_gene: TRBD1; v_gene: TRBV19; CDR3aa: ASSYSGQGGLWPQH
d_gene: -; v_gene: TRBV6-5; CDR3aa: ASTANYGYT
d_gene: TRBD2; v_gene: TRBV7-9; CDR3aa: ASSRGVAGFQETQY
d_gene: -; v_gene: TRBV5-1; CDR3aa: ASSRSQGSYNEQF
d_gene: -; v_gene: TRBV2; CDR3aa: ASSSGGLSGNTIY
d_gene: -; v_gene: TRBV5-6; CDR3aa: ASSRGAGDRELF
d_gene: -; v_gene: TRBV28; CDR3aa: ASSLFSIREGTEAF
d_gene: TRBD2; v_gene: TRBV19; CDR3aa: ASISGGENNEQF
d_gene: TRBD1; v_gene: TRBV10-3; CDR3aa: AIRDRGDDEQF
d_gene: TRBD1; v_gene: TRBV5-6; CDR3aa: ASSQTGAGANVLT
d_gene: -; v_gene: TRBV16; CDR3aa: ASSQNSGNNQPQH
d_gene: -; v_gene: TRBV28; CDR3aa: ASSASQKDWRNTIY
d_gene: -; v_gene: TRBV18; CDR3aa: ASSPAATSYT
d_gene: -; v_gene: TRBV19; CDR3aa: ASSDLRELF
d_gene: TRBD2; v_gene: TRBV5-8; CDR3aa: ASSLGTSFSYNEQF
d_gene: -; v_gene: TRBV3-1/TRBV3-2; CDR3aa: ASGAGLGGPQETQY
d_gene: -; v_gene: TRBV28; CDR3aa: ASSLLRGNTEAF
d_gene: -; v_gene: TRBV27; CDR3aa: ASSLWMGGLSTDTQY
d_gene: -; v_gene: TRBV19; CDR3aa: ASSWGAGKEAF
d_gene: TRBD1; v_gene: TRBV29-1; CDR3aa: SVGWQGVSTEAF
d_gene: TRBD1; v_gene: TRBV10-3; CDR3aa: AIGDRGGNTEAF
d_gene: TRBD2; v_gene: TRBV5-1; CDR3aa: ASSAGLVGSTDTQY
d_gene: -; v_gene: TRBV6-4; CDR3aa: ASSVGLTNQPQH
d_gene: -; v_gene: TRBV11-1; CDR3aa: ASSPRRGAETQY
d_gene: TRBD2; v_gene: TRBV28; CDR3aa: ASIAGGRETQY
d_gene: TRBD1; v_gene: TRBV5-1; CDR3aa: ASRRQGTTDEQY
d_gene: TRBD1; v_gene: TRBV11-3; CDR3aa: ASSAGQGDLDEQY
d_gene: TRBD2; v_gene: TRBV29-1; CDR3aa: SGLLAGGDNEQF
d_gene: TRBD1; v_gene: TRBV5-1; CDR3aa: ASSSAGTATQY
d_gene: TRBD1; v_gene: TRBV5-4; CDR3aa: ASSSGQAMQGIYGYT